The rows below give T cell receptor beta chains drawn from one sample of a study of tumor-infiltrating lymphocytes in primary liver carcinoma. MiXCR was run by TCRdb on the multiplex PCR reads, yielding one entry per CDR3 protein. The sample holds 150,000 to 200,000 distinct CDR3 sequences; approximately 60% are singletons and the top ten take approximately 67%. The sequenced sample consisted of peripheral blood. All receptors come from a man aged 40-55 years with primary liver carcinoma and hepatitis B virus infection. Both conserved end residues are part of each CDR3. Fields, in order: V gene, clone size, D gene, CDR3 protein. D genes are given only for firm matches. Clone size is not always given. Where it is, it says once, few, many or a class for expanded clones.

>TRBV11-1|many|-
CASSPSQGSYEQYF
>TRBV6-6|-|TRBD2
CASSYSGTSGREEQYF
>TRBV12-3/TRBV12-4|few|-
CASSFNEKLFF
>TRBV4-2|-|-
CASSPGAGTEAFF
>TRBV10-3|-|-
CAISVGQDTDTQYF
>TRBV12-5|few|-
CASGIADRNEQFF
>TRBV6-2/TRBV6-3|many|-
CASSSPPLQGDNTEAFF
>TRBV11-2|many|TRBD2
CASSLGGNEQYF
>TRBV5-1|-|TRBD2
CASRPLREGPYEQYF
>TRBV11-3|many|TRBD1
CASSLRDRGLTGELFF
>TRBV2|-|-
CASSAGTYTDTQYF
>TRBV5-4|once|TRBD1
CASSLGGQGVGNEQFF
>TRBV11-2|many|-
CASSLGVGGADTQYF
>TRBV10-2|-|TRBD2
CASSDPASGRGDTQYF
>TRBV29-1|-|-
CSVDMERTYEQYF
>TRBV28|few|-
CASSTLIQNIQYF
>TRBV11-3|few|-
CASSLNAYEQFF
>TRBV11-3|many|-
CASSFYTQYF
>TRBV11-1|-|-
CASSLKTILYNEQFF
>TRBV11-3|-|-
CASSSLVGEGELFF
>TRBV28|once|-
CTSSWGNYGYTF
>TRBV6-6|-|TRBD2
CASSSGTSWRETQYF